A single sample is the source of the 29 T cell receptor beta chains below, sequenced in a study of T-cell reconstitution after alpha-beta-depleted transplantation in children. Unique molecular identifiers were incorporated during preparation of the TCRbeta library. MiXCR, run by TCRdb on the PCR reads, gives a single entry per CDR3 protein. Found here are just under 250,000 distinct CDR3 sequences, roughly a quarter of them singletons; the top ten hold about 2.8%. This material consisted of PBMCs, taken before TCRalphabeta/CD19-depleted stem cell transplant. These receptors came from a girl aged 2 to 10 with Fanconi anemia, due to receive a stem cell transplant.

This clonotype was detected ten times or more. The rearrangement uses TRBV4-2 and TRBJ1-3; TRBD1 is a possible D gene (5 bases). The germline V gene has CDR1 LGHNA and CDR2 YNFKEQ. The CDR3 totals 17 residues. With 3 bases removed from V and 0 bases from J, the gap between germline ends came to 15 bases. The CDR3 DNA sequence: TGTGCCAGCAGCCATTACGACGGGACGGTCTCTGGAAACACCATATATTTT. It codes for CASSHYDGTVSGNTIYF.

This chain joins TRBV9 and TRBJ2-7; D is unclear. Germline-derived CDR1 and CDR2 are SGDLS and YYNGEE. This CDR3 comprises 14 residues. Trimming took off 8 bases at V and 3 bases at J, with 18 bases between the two ends. This CDR3 is CASSPRETLYEQYF. Written as DNA, the CDR3 is TGTGCCAGTTCGCCTCGCGAAACCCTCTACGAGCAGTACTTC.

This clonotype was observed at least ten times. The genes are TRBV6-5 and TRBJ2-1; TRBD1 or TRBD2 may be the D gene (6 bases each). Trimming stripped 0 bases from V and 2 bases from J, with 11 bases between. The CDR3 is made up of 16 amino acids. Germline CDR1 and CDR2: MNHEY and SVGAGI. The CDR3 region has the DNA TGTGCCAGCAGTTACTCGATGGGGGGCCCCTACAATGAGCAGTTCTTC. It codes for CASSYSMGGPYNEQFF.

This clonotype was counted at least ten times. This chain joins TRBV20-1 and TRBJ2-7; D is uncertain. Deletions cut 3 bases from V and 3 bases from J, with 12 bases between. CDR3 length: 13 amino acids. Germline V CDR1 and CDR2: DFQATT, SNEGSKA (reference sequence). The CDR3 region has the DNA TGCAGTGCTAGTAGCAGAGTGCACTACGAGCAGTACTTC. Protein sequence: CSASSRVHYEQYF.

The table lists this clonotype with many counts. The chain employs TRBV7-8 and TRBJ2-5; D not resolved. V was pared by 3 bases and J by 1 base, with 9 bases between. The CDR3 is 14 amino acids. In germline, CDR1 is SGHVS, CDR2 FQNEAQ. The CDR3 nucleotides are TGTGCCAGCAGCTTTATAAGAGGCCAAGAGACCCAGTACTTC. As protein: CASSFIRGQETQYF.

This clonotype has at least ten counts. For the CDR3, the DNA is TGTGCCAGCAGTAAACAGTCCTACTACAATGAGCAGTTCTTC. Protein product: CASSKQSYYNEQFF. V is TRBV12-3 or TRBV12-4 and J is TRBJ2-1; D is unclear. Trimming stripped 5 bases from V and 3 bases from J, with 11 bases between. The CDR3 totals 14 residues.

The V call is TRBV29-1, the J call TRBJ1-5; 9 bases align to TRBD1. The CDR3 has 12 residues. Trimming at V came to 5 bases and at J to 5 bases, leaving 1 base not matched to a gene. From germline, CDR1 is SQVTM and CDR2 ANQGSEA. CDR3 loop: CSVRTGDQPQHF. The CDR3 nucleotides are TGCAGCGTTCGGACAGGGGATCAGCCCCAGCATTTT. Complete variable domain (other parts from reference TRBV29-1 and TRBJ1-5): SAVISQKPSRDICQRGTSLTIQCQVDSQVTMMFWYRQQPGQSLTLIATANQGSEATYESGFVIDKFPISRPNLTFSTLTVSNMSPEDSSIYLCSVRTGDQPQHFGDGTRLSIL.

This clonotype was detected ten times or more. The rearrangement links TRBV12-3 or TRBV12-4 to TRBJ2-1; D tentatively reads TRBD1 or TRBD2 (5 bases each). The CDR3 loop spans 15 amino acids. With 5 bases removed from V and 7 bases from J, the gap between germline ends came to 18 bases. Here the CDR3 DNA reads TGTGCCAGCAGTCTCTCGGGGCAGGGTGGGAATGAGCAGTTCTTC. Translation: CASSLSGQGGNEQFF.

This clonotype occurred once. This sequence joins TRBV3-1 and TRBJ2-1, with 7 bases lining up with TRBD2. Germline V gene sequence: CDR1 LGHDT, CDR2 YNNKEL (reference sequence). V shed 4 bases, J shed 3 bases, and the junction held 6 bases outside the gene matches. The CDR3 spans 15 residues. The CDR3 spells CASSPRDYLYNEQFF. Written as DNA, the CDR3 is TGTGCCAGCAGCCCTCGGGACTACCTCTACAATGAGCAGTTCTTC.

This chain uses TRBV20-1 with TRBJ2-1; D perhaps matches TRBD2 (5 bases). CDR3 size: 17 residues. Per the germline V gene, CDR1 is DFQATT and CDR2 is SNEGSKA (reference sequence). Trimming took off 0 bases at V and 0 bases at J, with 15 bases between the two ends. CDR3 bases: TGCAGTGCTAGAGATCCTTTACGGGGTAGCTCCTACAATGAGCAGTTCTTC. This encodes CSARDPLRGSSYNEQFF.

The chain is built from TRBV10-1 and TRBJ1-1; possible D gene TRBD1, 6 bases. The CDR3 sequence is 14 residues long. The germline V gene has CDR1 WNHNN and CDR2 SYGVQD (reference sequence). V was clipped by 4 bases and J by 1 base, with 10 bases between them. CDR3 in DNA: TGCGCCAGCAGTGGAAAGGGGGAGAACACTGAAGCTTTCTTT. This encodes CASSGKGENTEAFF.

The chain combines TRBV25-1 with TRBJ2-5; 10 positions match TRBD2. Germline V lookup: CDR1 MGHDK, CDR2 SYGVNS. The CDR3 is 19 residues long. V gave up 11 bases and J gave up 4 bases; unmatched junction bases: 25. For the CDR3, the DNA is TGTGCCCCCAAGGGGCTTGATCGGCTAGCGGGAGACGTTGGAGAGACCCAGTACTTC. Amino acids: CAPKGLDRLAGDVGETQYF.

This clonotype has just a few counts. The chain couples TRBV28 to TRBJ2-7; perhaps TRBD2 as D (6 bases). This CDR3 comprises 14 residues. V lost 3 bases, J lost 4 bases, and 13 bases lay in between. From germline, CDR1 is MDHEN and CDR2 SYDVKM. CDR3 coding DNA: TGTGCCAGCAGTTTGTGGACGGGGGAGTACGAGCAGTACTTC. It codes for CASSLWTGEYEQYF.

This clonotype was counted at least ten times. The genes are TRBV28 and TRBJ2-1; TRBD1 is a possible D gene (5 bases). CDR3 length: 16 amino acids. Germline values: CDR1 MDHEN, CDR2 SYDVKM. Trimming left V 6 bases short and J 0 bases short, with 15 bases between. The CDR3 DNA sequence: TGTGCCAGCAGGGATCAGACAGTTAGCTCCTACAATGAGCAGTTCTTC. Its protein is CASRDQTVSSYNEQFF.

This clonotype was picked up many times. The rearrangement links TRBV5-4 to TRBJ2-7; D possibly corresponds to TRBD1 (5 bases). This CDR3 is built from 14 residues. CDR1 is SGHNT and CDR2 is YYREEE in the germline V gene (reference sequence). V was shortened by 4 bases and J by 2 bases, with 13 bases between the two germline ends. Written as DNA, the CDR3 is TGTGCCAGCAGCGGGCAGACAGCTGCCTACGAGCAGTACTTC. Translation gives CASSGQTAAYEQYF.

The V and J genes are TRBV12-3 or TRBV12-4 and TRBJ1-5, with D possibly TRBD1 on 6 matching bases. V lost 6 bases and J lost 2, with 11 bases in between. This CDR3 has 14 residues. CDR3 DNA sequence: TGTGCCAGCAGAAATCGACAGGGCAATCAGCCCCAGCATTTT. This codes for CASRNRQGNQPQHF.

This clonotype appeared a few times. V gene TRBV27 combines with J gene TRBJ2-1; 7 nucleotides agree with TRBD1. Germline CDR1 and CDR2: MNHEY and SMNVEV (reference sequence). The CDR3 contains 13 residues. V lost 10 bases, J lost 7 bases, and 10 bases stayed unmatched. The CDR3 loop reads CATTDRLWNEQFF. In DNA form, the CDR3 reads TGTGCCACTACGGACAGGCTTTGGAATGAGCAGTTCTTC.

In the case of this clonotype: A read error may produce the germline difference seen at one junction end. The chain employs TRBV4-2 and TRBJ2-1, with 10 positions matching TRBD2. Germline CDR1 reads LGHNA; CDR2 reads YNFKEQ. The CDR3 contains 18 residues. CDR3 DNA: TGTGCCAGCAGTCAAGAGTCAACGGGACTAGCGATTCAAAATGAGCAGTTCTTC. Translating it yields CASSQESTGLAIQNEQFF.

The chain recombines TRBV12-3 or TRBV12-4 with TRBJ2-4; tentative D call: TRBD1 (6 bases). The CDR3 runs to 15 residues. Trimming shortened V by 2 bases and J by 4 bases, and 12 bases separated the two germline ends. The CDR3 bases are TGTGCCAGCAGTTTACCTTTCGGACAGAAAAACATTCAGTACTTC. Translation: CASSLPFGQKNIQYF.

In this sample, this clonotype turned up many times. The chain combines TRBV24-1 with TRBJ2-2; D is possibly TRBD2 (6 bases). The CDR3 is 16 residues long. CDR1 and CDR2 (germline): KGHDR, SFDVKD. V was cut by 8 bases and J by 1 base, with 16 bases left in between. The CDR3 is CATNAAGLQNTGELFF. CDR3 sequence (DNA): TGTGCCACCAATGCGGCGGGGTTACAGAACACCGGGGAGCTGTTTTTT.

This clonotype was observed a handful of times. The rearrangement uses TRBV29-1 and TRBJ2-3; 7 nucleotides match TRBD2. J gave up 0 bases and V 5 bases, and 8 bases lay outside the gene matches. In germline, CDR1 is SQVTM, CDR2 ANQGSEA. The CDR3 sequence is 15 residues long. CDR3 nucleotides: TGCAGCGTTTCAGCGGGGTTTGGGAGCACAGATACGCAGTATTTT. This sequence encodes CSVSAGFGSTDTQYF.

The CDR3 sequence: CSASPGLYGYTF. The CDR3 nucleotides read TGCAGTGCTAGTCCGGGTCTCTATGGCTACACCTTC. The rearrangement joins TRBV20-1 to TRBJ1-2; no clear D. The germline CDR1 and CDR2 sequences are DFQATT and SNEGSKA (reference sequence). Trimming removed 3 bases from V and 4 bases from J, with 9 bases in between. The CDR3 is made up of 12 amino acids.

The chain uses TRBV6-1 and TRBJ2-5; TRBD1 agrees at 8 bases. J gave up 4 bases and V 6 bases, and 7 bases lay outside the gene matches. The CDR3 length is 14 residues. Germline CDR1 MNHNS, CDR2 SASEGT. In nucleotides, the CDR3 is TGTGCCAGCAGCCGCCTCGGGACAGGAGAGACCCAGTACTTC. Residues: CASSRLGTGETQYF.

The chain is built from TRBV10-3 and TRBJ2-1; possibly TRBD1 or TRBD2 for D (6 bases each). Trimming removed 0 bases at V and 5 bases at J, with 14 bases between. The germline V gene has CDR1 ENHRY and CDR2 SYGVKD. The CDR3 length is 16 residues. As DNA, the CDR3 is TGTGCCATCAGTGAGTCTGGGGGGCGCTGGAACAATGAGCAGTTCTTC. Amino acids: CAISESGGRWNNEQFF.

This clonotype was found once. This chain connects TRBV20-1 to TRBJ2-4, with unresolved D. V was trimmed by 2 bases and J by 0 bases, leaving 8 bases between them. The CDR3 is made up of 14 amino acids. Germline V lookup: CDR1 DFQATT, CDR2 SNEGSKA (reference sequence). DNA of the CDR3: TGCAGTGCTAGACTTCCGTTAGCCAAAAACATTCAGTACTTC. Its translation: CSARLPLAKNIQYF.

The V call is TRBV5-1, the J call TRBJ2-1; 9 bases are shared with TRBD2. Germline V gene data show CDR1 as SGHRS and CDR2 as YFSETQ. V was clipped by 0 bases and J by 5 bases; unmatched bases: 6. This CDR3 region has 16 residues. CDR3 protein: CASSLVASGVNNEQFF. The CDR3 bases are TGCGCCAGCAGCTTGGTCGCTAGCGGGGTAAACAATGAGCAGTTCTTC.

This clonotype was found many times. J is TRBJ2-7 and V is TRBV6-6, with D possibly TRBD1 on 5 matching bases. The CDR3 runs to 12 residues. The V end lost 0 bases, the J end lost 10 bases, and 10 bases lay between the germline ends. Germline assignment: CDR1 MNHNY and CDR2 SVGAGI (reference sequence). The CDR3 reads CASSYSDRSQYF. CDR3 nucleotides: TGTGCCAGCAGTTACTCTGACAGATCCCAGTACTTC.

The CDR3 sequence: CASSLEETSLDGYTF. The CDR3 DNA reads TGCGCCAGCAGCTTGGAAGAGACAAGTCTCGATGGCTACACCTTC. This chain joins TRBV5-1 and TRBJ1-2, with D hard to call. Germline CDR1 and CDR2: SGHRS and YFSETQ. V lost 0 bases to trimming and J lost 6 bases, with 15 bases between them. The CDR3 loop spans 15 amino acids. The full variable domain, its missing parts supplied by reference TRBV5-1 and TRBJ1-2, is KAGVTQTPRYLIKTRGQQVTLSCSPISGHRSVSWYQQTPGQGLQFLFEYFSETQRNKGNFPGRFSGRQFSNSRSEMNVSTLELGDSALYLCASSLEETSLDGYTFGSGTRLTVV.

This clonotype was seen only a few times. The chain employs TRBV29-1 and TRBJ1-1; TRBD1 might be the D (6 bases). The CDR3 is 13 amino acids. The germline V and J ends were trimmed by 5 bases and 1 base, with 11 bases remaining between them. Germline V gives CDR1 SQVTM, CDR2 ANQGSEA. The CDR3 bases are TGCAGCGTTAAACAGGGCCGGAACACTGAAGCTTTCTTT. As protein: CSVKQGRNTEAFF.